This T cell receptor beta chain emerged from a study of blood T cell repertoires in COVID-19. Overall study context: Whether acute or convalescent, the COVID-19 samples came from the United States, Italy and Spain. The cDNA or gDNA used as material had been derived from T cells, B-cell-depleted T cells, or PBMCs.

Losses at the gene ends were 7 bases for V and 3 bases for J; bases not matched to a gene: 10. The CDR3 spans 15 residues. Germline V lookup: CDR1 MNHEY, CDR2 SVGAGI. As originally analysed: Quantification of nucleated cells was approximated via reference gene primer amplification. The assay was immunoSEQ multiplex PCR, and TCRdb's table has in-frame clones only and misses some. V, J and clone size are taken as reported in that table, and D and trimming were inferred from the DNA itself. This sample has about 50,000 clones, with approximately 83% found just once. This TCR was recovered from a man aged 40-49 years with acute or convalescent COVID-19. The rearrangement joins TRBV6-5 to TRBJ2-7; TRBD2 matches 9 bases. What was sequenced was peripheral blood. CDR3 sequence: CASTGKVSGSYEQYF. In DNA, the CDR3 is TGTGCCAGCACCGGGAAGGTTAGCGGGAGCTACGAGCAGTACTTC.